What follows describes a single T cell receptor beta chain. This entry comes from a study of control samples from healthy donors and cancer patients. Clones were sequenced by immunoSEQ multiplex PCR, and TCRdb holds only the in-frame ones, with some missing. Among fewer than 500,000 clones listed, approximately 92% were seen once. Trimming stripped 0 bases from V and 4 bases from J, with 7 bases between. The CDR3 runs 14 residues. Germline loops: CDR1 LGHDT, CDR2 YNNKEL (reference sequence). This clonotype was obtained from a man aged 40-49 years with head and neck cancer. The sequencing input was PBMCs. The V call is TRBV3-1 (or the pseudogene TRBV3-2), the J call TRBJ1-5, with unresolved D. CDR3 amino acids: CASSQEIQNQPQHF. As DNA, the CDR3 is TGTGCCAGCAGCCAAGAGATTCAGAATCAGCCCCAGCATTTT.